This record concerns one TCR beta chain sequence. Its antigen is not identified. This entry belongs to a study of response to subunit inactivated influenza vaccine. Overall study results and limits: The authors offered the suggestion that each seasonal influenza vaccination recruits few new T cells.

TCRdb reprocessed the RT-PCR reads via MiXCR and lists one record per CDR3 protein. Of approximately 700,000 distinct CDR3 sequences listed, approximately 14% are singletons. This sample comprised PBMCs from blood, obtained about 11 days after vaccination. This TCR was sampled from a man in his forties or fifties who received an inactivated influenza vaccine.

CDR3 loop: CASRQTGGLNYGYTF. Written as DNA, the CDR3 is TGCGCCAGCAGACAAACAGGGGGCCTAAACTATGGCTACACCTTC. The genes are TRBV4-1 and TRBJ1-2; 9 nucleotides agree with TRBD1. Germline CDR1 and CDR2: MGHRA and YSYEKL. Unmatched junction bases numbered 7, after V lost 6 bases and J lost 2 bases. CDR3 length equals 15 residues.